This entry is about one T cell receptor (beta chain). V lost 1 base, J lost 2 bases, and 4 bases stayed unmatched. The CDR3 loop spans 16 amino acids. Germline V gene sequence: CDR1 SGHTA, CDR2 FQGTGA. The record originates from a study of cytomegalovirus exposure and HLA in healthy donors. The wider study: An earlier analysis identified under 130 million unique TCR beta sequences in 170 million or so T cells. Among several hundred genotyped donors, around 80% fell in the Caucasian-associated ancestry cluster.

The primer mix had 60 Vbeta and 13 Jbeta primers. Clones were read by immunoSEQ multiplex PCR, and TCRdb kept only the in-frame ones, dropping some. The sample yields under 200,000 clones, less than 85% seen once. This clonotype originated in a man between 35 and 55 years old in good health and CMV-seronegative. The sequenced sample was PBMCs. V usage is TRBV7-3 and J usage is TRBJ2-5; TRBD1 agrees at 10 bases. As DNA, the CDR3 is TGTGCCAGCAGCTTAAACGGACAGGGGGGACAAGAGACCCAGTACTTC. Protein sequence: CASSLNGQGGQETQYF. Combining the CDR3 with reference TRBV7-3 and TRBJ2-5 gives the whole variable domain GAGVSQTPSNKVTEKGKYVELRCDPISGHTALYWYRQSLGQGPEFLIYFQGTGAADDSGLPNDRFFAVRPEGSVSTLKIQRTERGDSAVYLCASSLNGQGGQETQYFGPGTRLLVL.